Below, 6 T cell receptor beta chains from the same sample are listed, as sequenced in a study of beta chain features in type 1 diabetes. Regarding the study as a whole: Moderate yet significant TCRB CDR3 shortening was seen in Type 1 diabetes patients in all four CD4+ subsets.

Expressed TCRB transcripts were sequenced because the isolated RNA had all been reverse transcribed beforehand. The repertoire was sequenced with immunoSEQ multiplex PCR; TCRdb's copy has only in-frame clones and lacks some. The profile shows 400,000 or so clones, over 8.5% of them singletons. These TCRs are of unknown antigen specificity. The sample taken for sequencing was central memory CD4+ T cells from blood. The source of these receptors is a young man with type 1 diabetes.

In its sample, this clone was seen a few times. The chain has TRBV27 and TRBJ1-1; the D gene is possibly TRBD1 (6 bases). Trimming shortened V by 3 bases and J by 0 bases, and 8 bases separated the two germline ends. This CDR3 is built from 14 residues. Germline loops: CDR1 MNHEY, CDR2 SMNVEV (reference sequence). CDR3 DNA: TGTGCCAGCAGTTTTGACAGGTTGAACACTGAAGCTTTCTTT. Protein: CASSFDRLNTEAFF.

The chain uses TRBV5-6 and TRBJ2-5; TRBD1 agrees at 11 bases. The V segment lost 5 bases and the J segment 4 bases; nucleotides outside the gene matches: 13. The length of the CDR3 is 17 residues. Germline V CDR1 and CDR2: SGHDT, YYEEEE. The CDR3 region is CASSPTTGTGGPETQYF. For the CDR3, the DNA is TGTGCCAGCAGTCCAACCACCGGGACAGGGGGGCCAGAGACCCAGTACTTC.

This clone was seen more than once but under ten times. The chain employs TRBV7-9 and TRBJ2-4; no firm D call. The V and J ends lost 5 bases and 1 base respectively, with 9 bases between them. The CDR3 totals 14 residues. CDR1 is SEHNR, CDR2 FQNEAQ, per germline (reference sequence). The CDR3 reads CASSQSWAKNIQYF. CDR3 sequence (DNA): TGTGCCAGCAGCCAATCGTGGGCCAAAAACATTCAGTACTTC.

This sequence joins TRBV9 and TRBJ2-1; D call uncertain. The germline V gene has CDR1 SGDLS and CDR2 YYNGEE. The CDR3 has 13 amino acids. The ends were cut back, 5 bases at V and 7 bases at J, with 13 bases in the middle. DNA of the CDR3: TGTGCCAGCAGGAGCCACGATAGTAATGAGCAGTTCTTC. Translating gives CASRSHDSNEQFF. Filled out from reference TRBV9 and TRBJ2-1, the complete variable domain reads DSGVTQTPKHLITATGQRVTLRCSPRSGDLSVYWYQQSLDQGLQFLIQYYNGEERAKGNILERFSAQQFPDLHSELNLSSLELGDSALYFCASRSHDSNEQFFGPGTRLTVL.

As concerns this clone: Other DNA sequences of this sample code for an identical CDR3. This sequence joins TRBV7-8 and TRBJ1-2, with D possibly being TRBD1 (6 bases). Germline V gives CDR1 SGHVS, CDR2 FQNEAQ. The CDR3 sequence is 13 residues long. The ends were cut back, 3 bases at V and 4 bases at J, with 9 bases in the middle. The CDR3 DNA sequence: TGTGCCAGCAGCTTGGGGGCAGCCTATGGCTACACCTTC. It specifies CASSLGAAYGYTF.

This clone was counted only a few times. The rearrangement links TRBV5-1 to TRBJ2-3, with D perhaps TRBD2 (7 bases). V was cut by 4 bases and J by 6 bases, with 12 bases left in between. CDR1 and CDR2 from the germline V gene are SGHRS and YFSETQ. The CDR3 is made up of 13 amino acids. The CDR3 here is CASSGGAVDTQYF. In DNA form, the CDR3 reads TGCGCCAGCAGCGGGGGGGCTGTGGATACGCAGTATTTT.